This TCR beta chain stems from a study of blood T cell repertoires in COVID-19. Study summary: The samples span acute and convalescent COVID-19 from the United States, Italy and Spain. T cells, B-cell-depleted T cells, or PBMCs supplied cDNA or gDNA.

Assay: immunoSEQ multiplex PCR; the TCRdb copy retains only in-frame clones and omits some. The sample has some 220,000 clones; around 84% are singletons. The germline V gene encodes CDR1 SGHAT and CDR2 FQNNGV. Trimming cost V 1 base and J 1 base, with 11 bases left between them. The CDR3 runs 16 residues. The sequence was collected from a man between 45 and 60 years old who had recovered from COVID-19. The chain has TRBV11-2 and TRBJ1-3, with a possible D match to TRBD1 (6 bases). Source material: peripheral blood. The CDR3 bases are TGTGCCAGCAGCTTAGGTTTTCAGGGGTCTGGAAACACCATATATTTT. This sequence encodes CASSLGFQGSGNTIYF.